The 28 T cell receptor beta chains in this list originate from one sample, sequenced in a study of post-analysis software for immune sequencing data (dated by TCRdb to about 2015). Study-level results and caveats: Several TRBV segments, including TRBV5-6, TRBV5-1 and TRBV20-1, were significantly more frequent in patients than controls.

Library generation was performed with PCR. Sequencing was carried out with an Illumina HiSeq 2500. To reduce PCR and sequencing biases, unique molecular identifiers were built into the TCR beta cDNA libraries. In-frame beta chains were kept once TCRdb had trimmed the public reads at Q25 with fastp and called clones with MiXCR. Rows merge per CDR3 protein into single entries with the most common DNA and genes. The sample table records hundreds of thousands of distinct CDR3 sequences; roughly three fifths of these occur just once. Around 10% of the sample goes to the ten largest clones. Their antigens are not known. The specimen was blood. These receptors came from a girl aged 2 to 9 with multiple sclerosis.

The rearrangement links TRBV5-5 to TRBJ2-4, with D tentatively TRBD2 (5 bases). CDR1 SGHKS and CDR2 YYEKEE come from the germline V gene (reference sequence). V was trimmed by 7 bases and J by 3 bases, leaving 23 bases between them. The CDR3 is 17 residues long. CDR3: CASLPVGGGANKNIQYF. In nucleotides, the CDR3 is TGTGCCAGCTTACCAGTTGGTGGAGGTGCTAACAAAAACATTCAGTACTTC.

The V call is TRBV29-1, the J call TRBJ1-2; D perhaps matches TRBD1 (5 bases). Looked up from germline, CDR1 is SQVTM and CDR2 is ANQGSEA. V lost 7 bases, J lost 8 bases, and 20 bases lay in between. This CDR3 has 13 residues. CDR3 loop: CSATSRGTVGYTF. Written as DNA, the CDR3 is TGCAGCGCCACTTCCAGAGGGACCGTCGGCTACACCTTC.

The chain joins TRBV20-1 to TRBJ2-1; maybe TRBD2 (6 bases). From germline, CDR1 is DFQATT and CDR2 SNEGSKA (reference sequence). The CDR3 length is 14 residues. Trimming cost V 2 bases and J 4 bases, with 12 bases left between them. The CDR3 nucleotides are TGCAGTGCTAGAAAGGACTACCGATACAATGAGCAGTTCTTC. This gives the protein CSARKDYRYNEQFF.

The chain is built from TRBV10-3 and TRBJ1-2; possibly TRBD1 for D (6 bases). CDR1 ENHRY and CDR2 SYGVKD come from the germline V gene. The CDR3 is 13 residues long. The V end lost 5 bases, the J end lost 4 bases, and 11 bases lay between the germline ends. CDR3 in DNA: TGTGCCATCAGTTATGGACAGATCTATGGCTACACCTTC. Translating gives CAISYGQIYGYTF.

This sequence joins TRBV5-1 and TRBJ1-2; D is perhaps TRBD1 (6 bases). Germline V gene data show CDR1 as SGHRS and CDR2 as YFSETQ. The CDR3 contains 14 residues. V was pared by 0 bases and J by 6 bases, with 12 bases between. The DNA of the CDR3 is TGCGCCAGCAGCTTGGCATGGGGGGCGGATGGCTACACCTTC. It translates to CASSLAWGADGYTF.

In this sample, this clonotype turned up a few times. V and J are TRBV12-3 or TRBV12-4 and TRBJ2-1; 7 bases align to TRBD2. The V gene end was trimmed by 3 bases and the J gene end by 7 bases; junction bases not matched to a gene: 12. The CDR3 contains 16 residues. CDR3 region: CASSFEARERRNEQFF. The CDR3 nucleotides read TGTGCCAGCAGTTTCGAGGCGCGGGAGAGAAGAAATGAGCAGTTCTTC.

The chain's CDR3 is CASSVRLAGLDTQYF. DNA for the CDR3: TGTGCCAGCAGTGTGAGACTAGCGGGGTTAGATACGCAGTATTTT. J is TRBJ2-3 and V is TRBV6-4; TRBD2 agrees at 11 bases. Germline loops: CDR1 MRHNA, CDR2 SNTAGT. The CDR3 covers 15 residues. Trimming at V came to 4 bases and at J to 5 bases, leaving 5 bases not matched to a gene.

The chain joins TRBV20-1 to TRBJ2-7; D may be TRBD2 (5 bases). Germline CDR1 and CDR2: DFQATT and SNEGSKA (reference sequence). V dropped 4 bases and J dropped 4 bases, with 17 bases sitting between them. The CDR3 consists of 14 residues. The CDR3 loop reads CSATGGPPKYEQYF. CDR3 bases: TGCAGTGCTACCGGCGGGCCGCCCAAATACGAGCAGTACTTC.

This chain joins TRBV4-2 and TRBJ1-2; D ambiguous. Per germline, CDR1 LGHNA and CDR2 YNFKEQ. Deletions cut 0 bases from V and 0 bases from J, with 11 bases between. This CDR3 has 16 amino acids. The CDR3 loop is CASSQDPAGTNYGYTF. CDR3 bases: TGTGCCAGCAGCCAAGATCCGGCGGGGACTAACTATGGCTACACCTTC.

The gene calls are TRBV4-1 and TRBJ2-5; D is tentatively TRBD1 or TRBD2 (5 bases each). The DNA end is more similar to TRBJ2-7, so the J call may be wrong. There are 15 residues in the CDR3. The germline CDR1 and CDR2 sequences are MGHRA and YSYEKL. The CDR3, as DNA: TGCGCCAGCAGCCCACGGGAAGGGGTGGAAAACGAGCAGTACTTC. It codes for CASSPREGVENEQYF.

CDR3 coding DNA: TGTGCCAGCAGCGCGGGGGGGTTCTTC. It specifies CASSAGGFF. V usage is TRBV9 and J usage is TRBJ2-1, with 7 nucleotides matching TRBD2. With 3 bases clipped from V and 15 bases from J, the junction kept 0 bases outside the gene matches. The CDR3 loop spans 9 amino acids. Germline CDR1 is SGDLS and CDR2 is YYNGEE.

This sequence joins TRBV10-3 and TRBJ2-5; no clear D. This CDR3 spans 13 amino acids. Trimming removed 6 bases from V and 0 bases from J, with 8 bases in between. The V gene's germline CDR1 is ENHRY and CDR2 SYGVKD. The CDR3 DNA reads as TGTGCCATCAGGCCAGACAACCAAGAGACCCAGTACTTC. This gives the protein CAIRPDNQETQYF.

The chain carries TRBV27 and TRBJ2-7; 8 bases match TRBD2. CDR1 and CDR2 from the germline V gene are MNHEY and SMNVEV (reference sequence). Germline trimming cut 11 bases from V and 2 bases from J; bases unmatched to any gene: 11. The CDR3 totals 14 residues. The CDR3 is CACRGSGGPYEQYF. For the CDR3, the DNA is TGTGCCTGCCGGGGGAGCGGGGGACCCTACGAGCAGTACTTC.

This chain joins TRBV29-1 and TRBJ1-2, with D possibly TRBD1 on 6 matching bases. V dropped 5 bases and J dropped 7 bases, with 20 bases sitting between them. The germline V gene encodes CDR1 SQVTM and CDR2 ANQGSEA. This CDR3 contains 14 residues. The CDR3 nucleotides read TGCAGCGTTATTTCGCTGGGGGCGCAGGGTGGCTACACCTTC. This codes for CSVISLGAQGGYTF. Full variable domain (rest looked up from reference TRBV29-1 and TRBJ1-2): SAVISQKPSRDICQRGTSLTIQCQVDSQVTMMFWYRQQPGQSLTLIATANQGSEATYESGFVIDKFPISRPNLTFSTLTVSNMSPEDSSIYLCSVISLGAQGGYTFGSGTRLTVV.

The CDR3 here is CASSLHWGEETQYF. DNA for the CDR3: TGCGCCAGCAGCTTGCATTGGGGAGAAGAGACCCAGTACTTC. This chain links TRBV5-1 with TRBJ2-7; weak D call: TRBD2 (5 bases). The end of the DNA aligns better with TRBJ2-5, so the J call may be wrong. This CDR3 contains 14 residues. Germline CDR1 SGHRS, CDR2 YFSETQ.

The chain carries TRBV5-1 and TRBJ1-2, with D possibly matching TRBD1 (5 bases). In germline, CDR1 is SGHRS, CDR2 YFSETQ. Trimming took off 3 bases at V and 6 bases at J, with 15 bases between the two ends. The CDR3 runs to 14 residues. CDR3 bases: TGCGCCAGCAGCTCTGATCAGGGAATAAATGGCTACACCTTC. Amino acid sequence: CASSSDQGINGYTF.

The table lists this clonotype with a few counts. The genes are TRBV11-2 and TRBJ2-5; D is unclear. CDR3 length equals 16 residues. The germline V gene encodes CDR1 SGHAT and CDR2 FQNNGV. The germline V and J ends were trimmed by 5 bases and 2 bases, with 18 bases remaining between them. CDR3 amino acids: CASSPEREAKQETQYF. The CDR3 DNA sequence: TGTGCCAGCAGCCCAGAAAGAGAGGCAAAACAAGAGACCCAGTACTTC.

V gene TRBV20-1 combines with J gene TRBJ2-1; 8 positions match TRBD1. Germline CDR1 and CDR2: DFQATT and SNEGSKA (reference sequence). This CDR3 comprises 14 residues. V was pared by 0 bases and J by 7 bases, with 5 bases of the junction left unmatched. The CDR3: CSARESTGVNEQFF. CDR3 nucleotide sequence: TGCAGTGCTAGAGAGTCGACAGGGGTGAATGAGCAGTTCTTC.

The chain is built from TRBV29-1 and TRBJ2-7, with D hard to call. With the DNA end fitting TRBJ2-5 better, the J assignment may be wrong. Germline V CDR1 and CDR2: SQVTM, ANQGSEA. This CDR3 region has 15 residues. This CDR3 reads CSVEEEQGRGETQYF. The CDR3, as DNA: TGCAGCGTTGAAGAGGAACAAGGGCGAGGTGAGACCCAGTACTTC.

This clonotype was found once. The rearrangement joins TRBV5-5 to TRBJ1-2; maybe TRBD1 (5 bases). The CDR3 totals 14 residues. The V gene lost 6 bases and the J gene lost 7 bases, with 19 bases spanning the gap. Per germline, CDR1 SGHKS and CDR2 YYEKEE (reference sequence). The CDR3 here is CASNAEGPYGGYTF. The CDR3 region has the DNA TGTGCCAGCAACGCCGAGGGACCCTACGGTGGCTACACCTTC.

The chain is built from TRBV29-1 and TRBJ1-2; 8 bases match TRBD1. Germline values: CDR1 SQVTM, CDR2 ANQGSEA. The junction had 4 bases not matched to a gene; V was cut back by 7 bases and J by 3 bases. CDR3 size: 12 residues. The CDR3 bases are TGCAGCGCGGGGACAGGAGACTATGGCTACACCTTC. Protein: CSAGTGDYGYTF.

The rearrangement uses TRBV28 and TRBJ1-5, with a weak D call TRBD1 (6 bases). The CDR3 sequence is 15 residues long. Germline V gene data show CDR1 as MDHEN and CDR2 as SYDVKM. The V end was cut by 5 bases, the J end by 1 base, with 12 bases between. CDR3 protein: CASSPAQGSNQPQHF. The CDR3 DNA reads TGTGCCAGCAGTCCCGCACAGGGAAGCAATCAGCCCCAGCATTTT.

This chain connects TRBV12-3 or TRBV12-4 to TRBJ2-1; D possibly corresponds to TRBD2 (6 bases). The CDR3 contains 15 residues. V was shortened by 7 bases and J by 3 bases, with 16 bases between the two germline ends. In nucleotides, the CDR3 is TGTGCCAGCAAGGTACGTATAGCGGACTACAATGAGCAGTTCTTC. It translates to CASKVRIADYNEQFF.

This clonotype has just a few counts. The chain employs TRBV12-3 or TRBV12-4 and TRBJ2-1, with 10 bases fitting TRBD2. Trimming removed 5 bases from V and 5 bases from J; junction bases left unmatched: 6. The CDR3 has 15 residues. The CDR3 bases are TGTGCCAGCAGTGAGACTAGCGGGTATAACAATGAGCAGTTCTTC. Protein product: CASSETSGYNNEQFF.

The chain links TRBV10-3 to TRBJ2-5; 11 bases match TRBD2. The CDR3 has 15 residues. Per the germline V gene, CDR1 is ENHRY and CDR2 is SYGVKD. The junction had 10 bases not matched to a gene; V was cut back by 8 bases and J by 5 bases. The CDR3 DNA is TGTGCCATCTGGAGTAGCGGGAGGGCGGCCGAGACCCAGTACTTC. This translates into CAIWSSGRAAETQYF.

The gene calls are TRBV7-3 and TRBJ2-3, with 9 bases identical to TRBD1. This CDR3 comprises 14 residues. With V trimmed by 6 bases and J by 4 bases, 5 bases remained unmatched. Germline-derived CDR1 and CDR2 are SGHTA and FQGTGA. The CDR3, as DNA: TGTGCCAGCAGTTCCGGGACAGGGTCAGATACGCAGTATTTT. It specifies CASSSGTGSDTQYF.

The chain recombines TRBV4-2 with TRBJ2-4; 8 nucleotides match TRBD2. CDR3 length: 16 residues. V gave up 0 bases and J gave up 13 bases; unmatched junction bases: 14. Germline assignment: CDR1 LGHNA and CDR2 YNFKEQ. The CDR3 DNA follows: TGTGCCAGCAGCCAAGATCTCAGGACTAGCTCGGGGGAGCAGTACTTC. Translation: CASSQDLRTSSGEQYF.

The chain carries TRBV6-6 and TRBJ2-7; 9 bases are shared with TRBD2. Germline V gene data show CDR1 as MNHNY and CDR2 as SVGAGI (reference sequence). The CDR3 consists of 15 residues. Losses at the gene ends were 5 bases for V and 2 bases for J; bases not matched to a gene: 7. The CDR3 loop is CASSQQTSGAYEQYF. In DNA, the CDR3 is TGTGCCAGCAGTCAACAGACTAGCGGAGCCTACGAGCAGTACTTC.